Below are 12 T cell receptor beta chains sequenced from a single sample in a study of shared clonotypes between healthy human individuals. Profiled with immunoSEQ multiplex PCR; TCRdb holds only in-frame clones, not every one. The repertoire consists of 950,000 to 1,100,000 clones, with approximately 80% occurring once and the leading ten covering roughly 0.55%. Sequencing was done on a sample of memory CD4+ T cells from PBMCs. Subset of the sample: CD45RA-negative fraction. These receptors came from a man aged 18 to 30 in good health. Some clones in this sample may be carry-over from other donors' samples.

V and J are TRBV19 and TRBJ1-1, with a tentative D call TRBD1 (5 bases). Between the trimmed V and J ends, which lost 8 bases and 2 bases, there was a span of 15 bases. Germline-derived CDR1 and CDR2 are LNHDA and SQIVND (reference sequence). This CDR3 contains 14 residues. The CDR3 sequence is CASSTRGDNTEAFF. DNA for the CDR3: TGTGCCAGTTCTACCCGCGGGGACAACACTGAAGCTTTCTTT.

This clone was seen once. The chain is built from TRBV6-1 and TRBJ2-7; D tentatively reads TRBD1 or TRBD2 (5 bases each). This CDR3 spans 13 amino acids. Trimming left V 8 bases short and J 0 bases short, with 11 bases between. CDR1 MNHNS and CDR2 SASEGT come from the germline V gene. CDR3 bases: TGTGCCAGCCACCCCGGGACCTCCTACGAGCAGTACTTC. This encodes CASHPGTSYEQYF.

A note on this clone: The same CDR3 is also encoded by other DNA sequences in this sample. The CDR3 spells CASSVGQHNEQFF. CDR3 in DNA: TGCGCCAGCAGCGTGGGACAGCACAATGAGCAGTTCTTC. The rearrangement uses TRBV5-1 and TRBJ2-1; 7 nucleotides line up with TRBD1. From germline, CDR1 is SGHRS and CDR2 YFSETQ. The CDR3 contains 13 residues. V gave up 4 bases and J gave up 5 bases; unmatched junction bases: 3. Full variable domain (outside the CDR3, taken from reference TRBV5-1 and TRBJ2-1): KAGVTQTPRYLIKTRGQQVTLSCSPISGHRSVSWYQQTPGQGLQFLFEYFSETQRNKGNFPGRFSGRQFSNSRSEMNVSTLELGDSALYLCASSVGQHNEQFFGPGTRLTVL.

This sequence joins TRBV6-5 and TRBJ2-1; a possible D gene is TRBD1 (5 bases). The CDR3 is made up of 15 amino acids. V lost 6 bases, J lost 10 bases, and 22 bases lay in between. Germline CDR1 MNHEY, CDR2 SVGAGI. The CDR3 sequence is CASRRPTAGSAEQFF. In nucleotides, the CDR3 is TGTGCCAGCAGGAGACCCACGGCAGGGTCAGCGGAGCAGTTCTTC.

This clone was detected once. The V and J genes are TRBV7-9 and TRBJ1-4, with a weak D call TRBD1 (5 bases). Looked up from germline, CDR1 is SEHNR and CDR2 is FQNEAQ (reference sequence). CDR3 length: 14 residues. With 3 bases removed from V and 7 bases from J, the gap between germline ends came to 12 bases. CDR3 sequence (DNA): TGTGCCAGCAGCTTGATTGGGACGGGTGAAAAACTGTTTTTT. Amino acids: CASSLIGTGEKLFF.

This clone was seen ten or more times. The chain employs TRBV5-6 and TRBJ1-1; no clear D gene. The CDR3 totals 13 residues. Trimming pared 5 bases from V and 7 bases from J, leaving 15 bases between. CDR1 SGHDT and CDR2 YYEEEE come from the germline V gene. The DNA of the CDR3 is TGTGCCAGCAGTCATTTGAATTCGGATGAAGCTTTCTTT. Amino acid sequence: CASSHLNSDEAFF.

This clone showed up just a few times. This chain uses TRBV29-1 with TRBJ1-1; D perhaps matches TRBD1 (6 bases). The V gene's germline CDR1 is SQVTM and CDR2 ANQGSEA. The V end lost 6 bases, the J end lost 0 bases, and 14 bases lay between the germline ends. This CDR3 spans 14 amino acids. DNA of the CDR3: TGCAGCGTCGCGGGGACACACATGAACACTGAAGCTTTCTTT. Translated, it gives CSVAGTHMNTEAFF.

The V gene is TRBV14, the J gene TRBJ2-3; D gene uncertain. Germline loops: CDR1 SGHDN, CDR2 FVKESK. V gave up 0 bases and J gave up 6 bases, with 7 bases separating them. The CDR3 loop spans 13 amino acids. The CDR3 DNA sequence: TGTGCCAGCAGCCAAGAATCTTGGGATACGCAGTATTTT. Its protein product is CASSQESWDTQYF.

This rearrangement joins TRBV5-1 to TRBJ2-3; 7 bases fit TRBD2. Trimming removed 6 bases from V and 1 base from J; junction bases left unmatched: 11. The CDR3 contains 16 residues. CDR1 is SGHRS, CDR2 YFSETQ, per germline. Written as DNA, the CDR3 is TGCGCCAGCAAAGGGGAGGGTGAGGCTGGCACAGATACGCAGTATTTT. Translating it yields CASKGEGEAGTDTQYF.

Of note for this clone: Relative to the germline gene, one junction end is altered; a read error may explain this. The chain recombines TRBV6-1 with TRBJ2-5; possible D gene TRBD1, 6 bases. The CDR3 consists of 14 residues. Looked up from germline, CDR1 is MNHNS and CDR2 is SASEGT. As DNA, the CDR3 is TGTGCCAGCAGGGAAGAATGGACAGTGGAGACCCAGTACTTC. Its translation is CASREEWTVETQYF.

Comment on this clone: Other DNA sequences of this sample code for an identical CDR3. This chain uses TRBV10-3 with TRBJ1-4; a weak D match, TRBD1 (6 bases). V was trimmed by 4 bases and J by 5 bases, leaving 8 bases between them. The germline gives CDR1 ENHRY, CDR2 SYGVKD. The CDR3 has 13 residues. The CDR3 region is CAISVGTNEKLFF. CDR3 nucleotide sequence: TGTGCCATCAGTGTTGGGACAAATGAAAAACTGTTTTTT.

The CDR3, as DNA: TGTGCCAGTAGTGAAGGGACAGGGGGGACTGAAAAACTGTTTTTT. Its protein product is CASSEGTGGTEKLFF. V and J are TRBV19 and TRBJ1-4, with 11 nucleotides matching TRBD1. The CDR3 is 15 amino acids. The V gene's germline CDR1 is LNHDA and CDR2 SQIVND (reference sequence). Trimming took 5 bases from V and 7 from J; bases not matched to a gene: 6. The full variable domain, in which reference TRBV19 and TRBJ1-4 provide the parts outside the CDR3, is DGGITQSPKYLFRKEGQNVTLSCEQNLNHDAMYWYRQDPGQGLRLIYYSQIVNDFQKGDIAEGYSVSREKKESFPLTVTSAQKNPTAFYLCASSEGTGGTEKLFFGSGTQLSVL.